The T cell receptor (beta chain) under discussion was sequenced for a study of CD8 T cells in Susac syndrome. Sequencing of TCR beta, carried out with a high-throughput approach, was applied to CD8+ and CD4+ T cells from the blood. TEMRA cells were enriched by FACS, and CD4+ and CD8+ T cells were negatively isolated. Germline V lookup: CDR1 MNHNS, CDR2 SASEGT. V was pared by 6 bases and J by 3 bases, with 7 bases of the junction left unmatched. This CDR3 contains 15 residues. RNA was extracted with the RNeasy kit, and a quantity of roughly 0.5 to 1 ug was reverse transcribed using random hexamers. TCRdb ran MiXCR on the immunoSEQ multiplex PCR reads and lists one entry per CDR3 protein. The data show 71,000 or so distinct CDR3 sequences, with nearly 96% seen just once and 0.085% to 0.14% held by the top ten.

Sequencing used CD4+ T cells from PBMCs. The chain recombines TRBV6-1 with TRBJ2-4; 8 bases fit TRBD1. The sequence came from a human donor with multiple sclerosis. CDR3 region: CASRAGGRGKNIQYF. The CDR3, as DNA: TGTGCCAGCAGGGCAGGGGGCCGGGGCAAAAACATTCAGTACTTC.